The text below deals with one T cell receptor (beta chain). Germline trimming cut 0 bases from V and 0 bases from J; bases unmatched to any gene: 5. The germline V gene encodes CDR1 SGHRS and CDR2 YFSETQ. The CDR3 is made up of 16 amino acids. TCRdb reprocessed the 5' RACE reads via MiXCR and lists one record per CDR3 protein. The table includes hundreds of thousands of distinct CDR3 sequences, 9% to 15% detected once. This sample was taken from a study of identical twins. These data also featured in a second study, about yellow fever vaccine responses in identical twins.

The rearrangement links TRBV5-1 to TRBJ1-1; 7 bases fit TRBD1. This TCR was sampled from a woman in her late teens or twenties in good health. Sample: PBMCs. The CDR3: CASSLGLTGLNTEAFF. CDR3 nucleotides: TGCGCCAGCAGCTTGGGACTGACAGGGCTGAACACTGAAGCTTTCTTT.